A selection of T cell receptor beta chains follows, all from one sample in a study of a mutant IDH1 vaccine in newly diagnosed glioma. Produced via immunoSEQ multiplex PCR; TCRdb's table is partial and in-frame only. Among about 28,000 clones listed, roughly 90% were seen once. These receptors lack a known antigen. Sequences were derived from PBMCs, sampled from a glioma patient whose treatment included an IDH1 peptide vaccine. The receptors were gathered from a man aged 18 to 35 with glioma. The CDR3 runs from the conserved cysteine through the conserved F or W. D genes are given only for firm matches. Size is stated for part of the rows, as once, few or many counts, or as a class when the clone is expanded.

CDR3: CASSQKTGSPNTEAFF
DNA: TGCGCCAGCAGCCAAAAGACAGGGAGCCCGAACACTGAAGCTTTCTTT
V: TRBV4-1
D: TRBD1
size: .
J: TRBJ1-1

CDR3: CASSYSTGITDTQYF
DNA: TGTGCCAGCAGTTACTCTACCGGAATCACAGATACGCAGTATTTT
V: TRBV6-5
D: .
size: once
J: TRBJ2-3

CDR3: CASTLDTSNQPQHF
DNA: TGTGCCAGCACCTTGGACACAAGCAATCAGCCCCAGCATTTT
V: TRBV6-6
D: .
size: .
J: TRBJ1-5

CDR3: CASSYAGGTEAFF
DNA: TGTGCCAGCAGTTACGCGGGGGGCACTGAAGCTTTCTTT
V: TRBV6-5
D: .
size: .
J: TRBJ1-1

CDR3: CAITEGGRNTEAFF
DNA: TGTGCCATCACCGAGGGGGGGCGGAACACTGAAGCTTTCTTT
V: TRBV10-3
D: .
size: .
J: TRBJ1-1

CDR3: CASSLWGSEFYGYTF
DNA: TGTGCCAGCAGTTTATGGGGCTCAGAATTCTATGGCTACACCTTC
V: TRBV28
D: .
size: .
J: TRBJ1-2

CDR3: CASSEGDSYYGYTF
DNA: TGTGCCAGCAGTGAGGGGGACAGCTACTATGGCTACACCTTC
V: TRBV25-1
D: TRBD1
size: .
J: TRBJ1-2

CDR3: CASGLVPMTGLYEQYF
DNA: TGTGCTAGTGGTTTGGTCCCGATGACGGGCCTCTACGAGCAGTACTTC
V: TRBV12-5
D: .
size: once
J: TRBJ2-7

CDR3: CASSLSSGGTNEKLFF
DNA: TGTGCCAGCAGTTTATCCTCGGGCGGCACTAATGAAAAACTGTTTTTT
V: TRBV28
D: .
size: .
J: TRBJ1-4

CDR3: CASTSQGLGNQPQHF
DNA: TGTGCCAGCACCTCTCAGGGATTGGGGAATCAGCCCCAGCATTTT
V: TRBV28
D: .
size: .
J: TRBJ1-5

CDR3: CATGGAGANVLTF
DNA: TGTGCCACGGGGGGGGCTGGGGCCAACGTCCTGACTTTC
V: TRBV7-2
D: TRBD2
size: .
J: TRBJ2-6

CDR3: CASRSVRSTDQTQYF
DNA: TGTGCCAGCAGGTCTGTAAGGTCGACAGACCAGACCCAGTACTTC
V: TRBV2
D: .
size: .
J: TRBJ2-5

CDR3: CASSALAGGGGTQYF
DNA: TGTGCCAGCAGTGCTCTAGCGGGAGGTGGGGGGACCCAGTACTTC
V: TRBV27
D: TRBD2
size: .
J: TRBJ2-5

CDR3: CASSATRGDTQYF
DNA: TGTGCCAGCAGCGCCACCAGGGGAGATACGCAGTATTTT
V: TRBV7-2
D: .
size: .
J: TRBJ2-3

CDR3: CASSSGRNTGELFF
DNA: TGTGCCAGCAGTTCCGGACGGAACACCGGGGAGCTGTTTTTT
V: TRBV28
D: .
size: once
J: TRBJ2-2

CDR3: CASGSVRDLYEQYF
DNA: TGTGCCAGCGGCTCGGTCAGGGACCTATACGAGCAGTACTTC
V: TRBV6-1
D: .
size: .
J: TRBJ2-7

CDR3: CASSSLAGGYEQYF
DNA: TGTGCCAGCAGCTCCCTAGCGGGGGGCTACGAGCAGTACTTC
V: TRBV6-5
D: TRBD2
size: .
J: TRBJ2-7

CDR3: CSVEDRGRIETEAFF
DNA: TGCAGCGTAGAGGACAGGGGGCGCATAGAAACTGAAGCTTTCTTT
V: TRBV29-1
D: TRBD1
size: .
J: TRBJ1-1

CDR3: CASTIYQRAVNYGYTF
DNA: TGTGCCAGCACGATTTACCAGCGGGCAGTTAACTATGGCTACACCTTC
V: TRBV2
D: .
size: .
J: TRBJ1-2

CDR3: CASSLGQGNTGELFF
DNA: TGCGCCAGCAGCTTGGGGCAGGGAAACACCGGGGAGCTGTTTTTT
V: TRBV5-1
D: .
size: .
J: TRBJ2-2

CDR3: CASSPGSLMSKLFF
DNA: TGTGCCAGCAGCCCAGGGTCCCTGATGTCAAAACTGTTTTTT
V: TRBV6-5
D: .
size: .
J: TRBJ1-4

CDR3: CSIGMNTEAFF
DNA: TGCAGTATCGGAATGAACACTGAAGCTTTCTTT
V: TRBV20-1
D: .
size: .
J: TRBJ1-1

CDR3: CSARVQREAFF
DNA: TGCAGTGCTAGGGTCCAAAGAGAAGCTTTCTTT
V: TRBV20-1
D: .
size: .
J: TRBJ1-1

CDR3: CASSLDVTDEQYF
DNA: TGTGCCAGCAGCTTAGATGTTACAGACGAGCAGTACTTC
V: TRBV11-2
D: .
size: once
J: TRBJ2-7

CDR3: CASSSLLAGGLGEQYF
DNA: TGTGCCAGCAGTTCCCTACTAGCGGGAGGGCTTGGGGAGCAGTACTTC
V: TRBV6-5
D: TRBD2
size: .
J: TRBJ2-7

CDR3: CASSLEGRWNYGYTF
DNA: TGTGCCAGCAGCTTGGAGGGGCGATGGAACTATGGCTACACCTTC
V: TRBV5-6
D: .
size: few
J: TRBJ1-2

CDR3: CASSLSLLGALLYGYTF
DNA: TGCGCCAGCAGCCTCTCTCTACTGGGGGCGCTCCTTTATGGCTACACCTTC
V: TRBV4-1
D: .
size: .
J: TRBJ1-2

CDR3: CASSYSRTVNYGYTF
DNA: TGTGCCAGCAGTTACTCCAGGACAGTAAACTATGGCTACACCTTC
V: TRBV6-5
D: .
size: .
J: TRBJ1-2

CDR3: CASGLVLAGGVYNEQFF
DNA: TGTGCTAGTGGTTTGGTACTAGCGGGAGGGGTTTACAATGAGCAGTTCTTC
V: TRBV12-5
D: TRBD2
size: .
J: TRBJ2-1

CDR3: CASSRQGVIHEKLFF
DNA: TGTGCCAGCAGTCGACAGGGGGTTATACATGAAAAACTGTTTTTT
V: TRBV28
D: TRBD1
size: .
J: TRBJ1-4

CDR3: CSVAFSANTGELFF
DNA: TGCAGCGTTGCCTTTAGCGCGAACACCGGGGAGCTGTTTTTT
V: TRBV29-1
D: .
size: .
J: TRBJ2-2

CDR3: CASTSELGQYF
DNA: TGTGCCAGCACTTCCGAACTGGGGCAGTACTTC
V: TRBV7-9
D: .
size: .
J: TRBJ2-7

CDR3: CASSHGLNTEAFF
DNA: TGTGCCAGCAGCCATGGTTTGAACACTGAAGCTTTCTTT
V: TRBV14
D: .
size: .
J: TRBJ1-1

CDR3: CASSYHGRSKGYTF
DNA: TGTGCCAGCAGTTATCACGGGAGAAGCAAAGGCTACACCTTC
V: TRBV6-5
D: .
size: once
J: TRBJ1-2

CDR3: CASSSGRSSNQPQHF
DNA: TGTGCCAGCAGTTCAGGACGGTCTAGCAATCAGCCCCAGCATTTT
V: TRBV2
D: .
size: .
J: TRBJ1-5

CDR3: CASSQHLGPGDTEAFF
DNA: TGCGCCAGCAGCCAACACCTTGGACCAGGCGACACTGAAGCTTTCTTT
V: TRBV4-1
D: .
size: .
J: TRBJ1-1

CDR3: CASSEVGTGASQETQYF
DNA: TGTGCCAGCAGTGAAGTTGGGACAGGGGCTTCCCAAGAGACCCAGTACTTC
V: TRBV6-1
D: TRBD1
size: .
J: TRBJ2-5

CDR3: CASTTVGDNSPLHF
DNA: TGTGCCAGCACGACCGTAGGAGATAATTCACCCCTCCACTTT
V: TRBV27
D: .
size: .
J: TRBJ1-6

CDR3: CAWSGQSGYEQYF
DNA: TGTGCCTGGAGTGGACAATCGGGGTACGAGCAGTACTTC
V: TRBV30
D: .
size: .
J: TRBJ2-7

CDR3: CASSLRGTGFSGNTIYF
DNA: TGTGCCAGCAGCTTAAGGGGAACCGGCTTCTCTGGAAACACCATATATTTT
V: TRBV7-2
D: .
size: .
J: TRBJ1-3

CDR3: CASSATGALTEIYEQFF
DNA: TGTGCCAGCAGCGCGACAGGGGCCCTTACCGAAATCTATGAGCAGTTCTTC
V: TRBV9
D: TRBD1
size: .
J: TRBJ2-1

CDR3: CASSTRTALNQPQHF
DNA: TGTGCCAGCAGTACGCGGACGGCCCTTAATCAGCCCCAGCATTTT
V: TRBV6-5
D: .
size: once
J: TRBJ1-5

CDR3: CASSLWPLNTNEQYF
DNA: TGTGCCAGCAGTTTATGGCCCCTTAACACCAACGAGCAGTACTTC
V: TRBV27
D: .
size: .
J: TRBJ2-7

CDR3: CASKRTGSYEQYF
DNA: TGTGCCAGCAAGAGGACAGGATCTTACGAGCAGTACTTC
V: TRBV11-2
D: TRBD1
size: .
J: TRBJ2-7

CDR3: CASSGGRTEAFF
DNA: TGTGCCAGCAGCGGGGGGAGGACTGAAGCTTTCTTT
V: TRBV13
D: .
size: .
J: TRBJ1-1

CDR3: CAWRPAGGGIRYTEAFF
DNA: TGTGCCTGGAGACCAGCTGGAGGCGGGATTAGGTACACTGAAGCTTTCTTT
V: TRBV30
D: .
size: .
J: TRBJ1-1

CDR3: CASRYYDEQFF
DNA: TGTGCCAGCAGGTATTACGATGAGCAGTTCTTC
V: TRBV7-2
D: .
size: .
J: TRBJ2-1

CDR3: CASSGTGSYNSPLHF
DNA: TGTGCCAGCAGTGGGACAGGCTCCTATAATTCACCCCTCCACTTT
V: TRBV2
D: TRBD1
size: .
J: TRBJ1-6

CDR3: CATLRDGANTGELFF
DNA: TGTGCCACCCTCCGGGACGGCGCGAACACCGGGGAGCTGTTTTTT
V: TRBV6-6
D: .
size: once
J: TRBJ2-2

CDR3: CASSSRGGQASTEAFF
DNA: TGTGCCAGCAGTTCAAGGGGGGGGCAGGCATCCACTGAAGCTTTCTTT
V: TRBV28
D: .
size: .
J: TRBJ1-1

CDR3: CASSSGSQETQYF
DNA: TGTGCCAGCAGCTCAGGGTCCCAAGAGACCCAGTACTTC
V: TRBV7-9
D: .
size: .
J: TRBJ2-5

CDR3: CASSLARPPGELFF
DNA: TGTGCCAGCAGCTTAGCCCGCCCACCCGGGGAGCTGTTTTTT
V: TRBV7-2
D: .
size: .
J: TRBJ2-2

CDR3: CASSERQINGYTF
DNA: TGTGCCAGCAGTGAAAGGCAGATCAATGGCTACACCTTC
V: TRBV2
D: .
size: .
J: TRBJ1-2

CDR3: CASSLAATGYNEQFF
DNA: TGTGCCAGCAGCTTAGCCGCGACAGGCTACAATGAGCAGTTCTTC
V: TRBV7-9
D: .
size: .
J: TRBJ2-1